This T cell receptor (beta chain) was sequenced in a study of blood T cell repertoires in COVID-19. Methods used by the authors: From reference gene primer amplification, estimates of nucleated cell counts were derived. Repertoires were generated with immunoSEQ multiplex PCR, while TCRdb's copy carries only in-frame clones and drops some. Clone size and V and J calls were adopted from that table, with D and trimming inferred from the DNA. Of 200,000 to 250,000 clones listed, about 89% are singletons. CDR3 size: 15 residues. CDR1 and CDR2 (germline): MGHRA, YSYEKL. V lost 3 bases to trimming and J lost 5 bases, with 14 bases between them. Adults between roughly 18 and 89 years of age took part from some 25 US areas. Allocation to cohorts depended on clinical history reported by the participants.

This TCR was sampled from a woman aged 18 to 35 who had recovered from COVID-19. The chain joins TRBV4-1 to TRBJ1-5, with D unclear. Sequencing was done on a sample of PBMCs or T cells enriched from blood (not recorded which). CDR3 sequence reads: CASSQGPRLDQPQHF. CDR3 DNA sequence: TGCGCCAGCAGCCAGGGCCCCAGACTAGATCAGCCCCAGCATTTT.